Detailed here is one T cell receptor (beta chain). Its antigen is unidentified. Repertoires were generated with immunoSEQ multiplex PCR, while TCRdb's copy carries only in-frame clones and drops some. This sample yields 30,000 to 40,000 clones, of which roughly 95% are seen a single time; roughly 0.69% belongs to the top ten. This sample stems from a study of circulating and synovial CD4+ cells in juvenile arthritis. Whole-study findings and limits: T cell genome counts differed by at least an order of magnitude between CPL and CD4 samples. Diversity here was lower than in bulk blood CD4 cells.

This clonotype was obtained from a human donor with juvenile idiopathic arthritis. Sequences were obtained from CD4+ T cells from blood.

The CDR3 DNA is TGTGCCAGCAGTTACTCGACGGCGCGGTCGGATACGCAGTATTTT. This translates into CASSYSTARSDTQYF. This chain uses TRBV6-5 with TRBJ2-3; D is ambiguous. Germline CDR1 reads MNHEY; CDR2 reads SVGAGI. CDR3 length: 15 amino acids. V lost 0 bases, J lost 6 bases, and 13 bases lay in between.